This paragraph reports one T cell receptor (beta chain). The target antigen is unknown. Profiling relied on immunoSEQ multiplex PCR, and the TCRdb table lists in-frame clones only, not all of them. The sample consists of 30,000 or so clones, approximately 94% of them appearing once. Time point defined: newly diagnosed, previously untreated cHL patient sample. The CDR3 is 12 residues long. Germline V gene lookup returns CDR1 MNHNS and CDR2 SASEGT. Trimming removed 5 bases from V and 11 bases from J, with 13 bases in between. This record comes from a study of PD-1 blockade in classical Hodgkin lymphoma. Notes on the study in general: It was reported that newly diagnosed patients had less baseline TCR diversity than healthy donors. Whatever underlies the repertoire differences (possibly disease activity or prior therapy) remains undefined.

Source material: peripheral blood mononuclear cells (PBMCs). This rearrangement joins TRBV6-1 to TRBJ1-5; D is unresolved. The receptor comes from a human donor with classical Hodgkin lymphoma. CDR3 bases: TGTGCCAGCAGTCTCGACCTGGGGACCCAGCATTTT. Protein product: CASSLDLGTQHF.